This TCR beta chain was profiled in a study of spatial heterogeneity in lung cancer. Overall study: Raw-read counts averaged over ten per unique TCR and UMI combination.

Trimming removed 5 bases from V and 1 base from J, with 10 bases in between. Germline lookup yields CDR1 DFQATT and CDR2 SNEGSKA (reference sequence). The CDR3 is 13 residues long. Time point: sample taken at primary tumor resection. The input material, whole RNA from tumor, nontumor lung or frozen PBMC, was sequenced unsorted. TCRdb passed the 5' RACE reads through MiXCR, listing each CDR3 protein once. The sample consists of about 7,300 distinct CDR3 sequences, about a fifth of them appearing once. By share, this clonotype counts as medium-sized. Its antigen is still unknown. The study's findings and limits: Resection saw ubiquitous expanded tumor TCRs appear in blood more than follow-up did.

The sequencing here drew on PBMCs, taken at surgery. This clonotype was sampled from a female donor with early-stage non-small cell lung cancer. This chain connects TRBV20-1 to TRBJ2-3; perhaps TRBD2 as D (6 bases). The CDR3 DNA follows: TGCAGTGCTTGGACGGGGGGCACAGATACGCAGTATTTT. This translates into CSAWTGGTDTQYF.